This T cell receptor (beta chain) derives from a study of Ad26.COV2.S vaccination and SARS-CoV-2 variants. This clone has just one count. The antigen remains unidentified. Data came from immunoSEQ multiplex PCR; TCRdb stores just in-frame clones and leaves some out. The sample lists about 460,000 clones, around 89% occurring once. The treatment here: approximately 18 received Ad26.COV2.S at low or high dose, single or two shots; 5 received placebo; per-sample allocation not given. Samples analyzed were those drawn on day 63 after the first vaccine or placebo injection. General study findings and limits: Vaccine recipients showed a spike-specific TCR breadth that was higher than in placebo recipients.

This CDR3 is 16 amino acids long. CDR1 LNHDA and CDR2 SQIVND come from the germline V gene (reference sequence). The V segment lost 4 bases and the J segment 5 bases; nucleotides outside the gene matches: 9. Sequences were derived from peripheral blood, sampled in a trial of Ad26.COV2.S vaccine versus placebo. The rearrangement joins TRBV19 to TRBJ2-5; 11 positions match TRBD1. The TCR sequence derives from a person between 18 and 65 years old who received the Ad26.COV2.S COVID-19 vaccine or a placebo. The CDR3 region is CASSTRGTGGLETQYF. In nucleotides, the CDR3 is TGTGCCAGTAGTACTCGTGGGACAGGGGGGCTGGAGACCCAGTACTTC.